The present entry profiles one T cell receptor beta chain with its context. This entry comes from a study of shared clonotypes between healthy human individuals. Study background: Used for every donor were three CD4 naive, three CD4 memory, two CD8 naive and one CD8 memory plate.

Study processing details: Sequence data from immunoSEQ were junction-only and lacked quality scores; consequently, filtering differed. Profiling relied on immunoSEQ multiplex PCR, and the TCRdb table lists in-frame clones only, not all of them. V, J and clone size derive from that table, while D and trimming were established from the DNA sequence. This sample has hundreds of thousands of clones, with around two thirds found just once. The CDR3 runs 11 residues. Germline V gene sequence: CDR1 SGHAT, CDR2 FQNNGV. V was clipped by 8 bases and J by 5 bases, with 10 bases between them. The clonotype originates from a man aged 25 to 45 in good health. The chain links TRBV11-2 to TRBJ2-7; D unresolved. The sample consisted of memory CD4+ T cells sorted from blood. As for subset: CD45RA-negative fraction. The DNA for the CDR3 is TGTGCCAGCGCGGCGTACGACGAGCAGTACTTC. Residues: CASAAYDEQYF.